This T cell receptor (beta chain) was observed in a study of T cell responses to AZD1222 COVID-19 vaccine. V gave up 4 bases and J gave up 5 bases; unmatched junction bases: 6. This CDR3 has 14 residues. CDR1 is SGHRS, CDR2 YFSETQ, per germline. The repertoire was sequenced with immunoSEQ multiplex PCR; TCRdb's copy has only in-frame clones and lacks some. The sample gives some 150,000 clones, over 85% of which show up once; more than 4.5% is in the top ten. The chain joins TRBV5-1 to TRBJ2-1; 7 nucleotides align to TRBD2. The origin of this receptor is an adult in good health. This sample comprised peripheral blood, obtained on day 0 of AZD1222 vaccination. The CDR3 bases are TGCGCCAGCAGCACGGGGGGTTCGGACAATGAGCAGTTCTTC. Its protein product is CASSTGGSDNEQFF. Together with reference TRBV5-1 and TRBJ2-1, the CDR3 gives the full variable domain: KAGVTQTPRYLIKTRGQQVTLSCSPISGHRSVSWYQQTPGQGLQFLFEYFSETQRNKGNFPGRFSGRQFSNSRSEMNVSTLELGDSALYLCASSTGGSDNEQFFGPGTRLTVL.